Listed here are 30 T cell receptor beta chains from one sample, sequenced in a study of OX40 agonist ivuxolimab in advanced cancers. Here immunoSEQ multiplex PCR was the method, and the copy in TCRdb shows in-frame clones only, minus some. The top ten hold about 72% of the sample, which has 15,000 to 20,000 clones, around nine tenths seen once. The sample was CD4+ or CD8+ T cells sorted from blood, taken in a trial of the OX40 agonist ivuxolimab. The receptors originated from an adult with an advanced solid tumor such as melanoma, head and neck, liver or kidney cancer.

The gene calls are TRBV5-2 and TRBJ2-7; the D segment call TRBD2 is taken from the table without a DNA check. TRBV5-2 is tagged as a pseudogene. The CDR3 runs 15 residues. This chain's CDR3 is CASSLRGARAYEQYF. In nucleotides, the CDR3 is TGTGCCAGCAGCTTACGGGGGGCCAGGGCCTACGAGCAGTACTTC.

The genes are TRBV4-1 and TRBJ1-6, with TRBD1 as a possible D gene (5 bases). The CDR3 runs 15 residues. Germline V CDR1 and CDR2: MGHRA, YSYEKL. The ends were cut back, 1 base at V and 7 bases at J, with 11 bases in the middle. This chain's CDR3 is CASSQVQGNNSPLHF. The CDR3 DNA reads as TGCGCCAGCAGCCAAGTTCAGGGTAACAATTCACCCCTCCACTTT.

V is TRBV27 and J is TRBJ2-5, with D unresolved. In germline, CDR1 is MNHEY, CDR2 SMNVEV (reference sequence). The CDR3 has 15 residues. The germline V and J ends were trimmed by 2 bases and 5 bases, with 15 bases remaining between them. CDR3 in amino acids: CASSLSVQFLETQYF. The CDR3 bases are TGTGCCAGCAGTTTAAGCGTCCAGTTCCTGGAGACCCAGTACTTC.

A single count supports this clone. The rearrangement uses TRBV19 and TRBJ1-2; TRBD1 might be the D (6 bases). In germline, CDR1 is LNHDA, CDR2 SQIVND (reference sequence). V gave up 5 bases and J gave up 8 bases, with 15 bases separating them. The CDR3 is made up of 13 amino acids. In DNA form, the CDR3 reads TGTGCCAGTAGTCGGGGGCTCCCCCTCGGCTACACCTTC. It yields the protein CASSRGLPLGYTF. Filled out from reference TRBV19 and TRBJ1-2, the complete variable domain reads DGGITQSPKYLFRKEGQNVTLSCEQNLNHDAMYWYRQDPGQGLRLIYYSQIVNDFQKGDIAEGYSVSREKKESFPLTVTSAQKNPTAFYLCASSRGLPLGYTFGSGTRLTVV.

This chain connects TRBV4-1 to TRBJ1-1; 8 positions agree with TRBD1. The CDR3 is made up of 15 amino acids. The ends lost 4 bases at V and 6 bases at J; junction bases unmatched: 10. Germline V gives CDR1 MGHRA, CDR2 YSYEKL. The CDR3 sequence is CASSLGAGTGAEAFF. DNA of the CDR3: TGCGCCAGCAGCCTGGGGGCCGGGACAGGTGCTGAAGCTTTCTTT.

This rearrangement joins TRBV5-1 to TRBJ2-7; 7 nucleotides agree with TRBD1. V gave up 0 bases and J gave up 3 bases; unmatched junction bases: 6. This CDR3 is built from 15 residues. Germline V gene sequence: CDR1 SGHRS, CDR2 YFSETQ. CDR3: CASSLGTGGSYEQYF. The CDR3, as DNA: TGCGCCAGCAGCTTGGGGACAGGTGGAAGCTACGAGCAGTACTTC. The variable domain in full, completed from reference TRBV5-1 and TRBJ2-7, reads KAGVTQTPRYLIKTRGQQVTLSCSPISGHRSVSWYQQTPGQGLQFLFEYFSETQRNKGNFPGRFSGRQFSNSRSEMNVSTLELGDSALYLCASSLGTGGSYEQYFGPGTRLTVT.

This rearrangement joins TRBV19 to TRBJ2-1; 7 bases map to TRBD2. Germline trimming cut 7 bases from V and 4 bases from J; bases unmatched to any gene: 4. CDR1 LNHDA and CDR2 SQIVND come from the germline V gene (reference sequence). CDR3 size: 13 residues. The CDR3 loop is CASTSGLYNEQFF. Written as DNA, the CDR3 is TGTGCCAGTACTAGCGGCCTTTACAATGAGCAGTTCTTC.

This chain links TRBV4-3 with TRBJ2-2; D is unclear. Per the germline V gene, CDR1 is LGHNA and CDR2 is YSLEER. Trimming cost V 8 bases and J 1 base, with 2 bases left between them. CDR3 length: 11 residues. The CDR3 bases are TGCGCCAGCGGGAACACCGGGGAGCTGTTTTTT. Its translation: CASGNTGELFF.

The chain uses TRBV13 and TRBJ2-5, with 12 bases matching TRBD2. The germline CDR1 and CDR2 sequences are PRHDT and FYEKMQ (reference sequence). The ends lost 4 bases at V and 5 bases at J; junction bases unmatched: 17. The CDR3 spans 19 residues. CDR3 residues: CASSSTGVPVLAGGETQYF. CDR3 nucleotide sequence: TGTGCCAGCAGCTCGACAGGGGTGCCGGTACTAGCGGGAGGTGAGACCCAGTACTTC.

This chain links TRBV30 with TRBJ2-5; D not resolved. The CDR3 runs to 13 residues. Trimming shortened V by 1 base and J by 7 bases, and 13 bases separated the two germline ends. Germline lookup yields CDR1 GTSNPN and CDR2 SVGIG (reference sequence). The CDR3 is CAWSGNGPRTQYF. The CDR3 DNA follows: TGTGCCTGGAGTGGGAACGGCCCCCGGACCCAGTACTTC.

The gene calls are TRBV9 and TRBJ1-3; 10 positions agree with TRBD1. Looked up from germline, CDR1 is SGDLS and CDR2 is YYNGEE. This CDR3 is built from 15 residues. V was pared by 3 bases and J by 3 bases, with 3 bases of the junction left unmatched. CDR3 protein: CASSGQGADGNTIYF. CDR3 DNA: TGTGCCAGCAGCGGACAGGGGGCGGATGGAAACACCATATATTTT.

V and J are TRBV5-6 and TRBJ2-7; 9 bases agree with TRBD2. The CDR3 contains 16 residues. Germline CDR1 is SGHDT and CDR2 is YYEEEE. With V trimmed by 0 bases and J by 3 bases, 7 bases remained unmatched. CDR3: CASSLDKGLAYYEQYF. CDR3 coding DNA: TGTGCCAGCAGCTTGGACAAAGGACTAGCGTACTACGAGCAGTACTTC.

The chain links TRBV7-3 to TRBJ2-1, with a weak D call TRBD1 (6 bases). The germline V and J ends were trimmed by 5 bases and 0 bases, with 17 bases remaining between them. The V gene's germline CDR1 is SGHTA and CDR2 FQGTGA. The CDR3 loop spans 17 amino acids. CDR3 DNA sequence: TGTGCCAGCAGCCAACAGGGTCACTACCGCTCCTACAATGAGCAGTTCTTC. Its protein product is CASSQQGHYRSYNEQFF.

The chain joins TRBV5-6 to TRBJ2-7; D ambiguous. Per germline, CDR1 SGHDT and CDR2 YYEEEE. Trimming left V 4 bases short and J 6 bases short, with 8 bases between. The CDR3 has 11 amino acids. The CDR3 nucleotides are TGTGCCAGCAGCCTACTTCTCGAGCAGTACTTC. This encodes CASSLLLEQYF. Combining the CDR3 with reference TRBV5-6 and TRBJ2-7 gives the whole variable domain DAGVTQSPTHLIKTRGQQVTLRCSPKSGHDTVSWYQQALGQGPQFIFQYYEEEERQRGNFPDRFSGHQFPNYSSELNVNALLLGDSALYLCASSLLLEQYFGPGTRLTVT.

V usage is TRBV7-3 and J usage is TRBJ2-7; no reliable D call. V was clipped by 5 bases and J by 1 base, with 12 bases between them. CDR1 is SGHTA and CDR2 is FQGTGA in the germline V gene. This CDR3 contains 14 residues. CDR3: CASSSTRRSYEQYF. CDR3 nucleotide sequence: TGTGCCAGCAGCAGCACAAGGCGATCCTACGAGCAGTACTTC. The full variable domain, in which reference TRBV7-3 and TRBJ2-7 provide the parts outside the CDR3, is GAGVSQTPSNKVTEKGKYVELRCDPISGHTALYWYRQSLGQGPEFLIYFQGTGAADDSGLPNDRFFAVRPEGSVSTLKIQRTERGDSAVYLCASSSTRRSYEQYFGPGTRLTVT.

The V and J genes are TRBV13 and TRBJ2-7; 11 nucleotides line up with TRBD1. CDR1 is PRHDT, CDR2 FYEKMQ, per germline (reference sequence). The CDR3 spans 13 residues. The V segment lost 6 bases and the J segment 5 bases; nucleotides outside the gene matches: 3. The CDR3 is CASREDRGHEQYF. The CDR3 DNA reads as TGTGCCAGCAGGGAGGACAGGGGGCACGAGCAGTACTTC.

The chain links TRBV7-9 to TRBJ1-4; 10 bases are a match to TRBD1. J lost 8 bases, V lost 5 bases, and 8 bases had no gene match. Germline V lookup: CDR1 SEHNR, CDR2 FQNEAQ (reference sequence). This CDR3 region has 15 residues. The CDR3 DNA reads as TGTGCCAGCAGCACCCGGGACAGGGGAGGGGAAAAACTGTTTTTT. Translating gives CASSTRDRGGEKLFF.

The V and J genes are TRBV15 and TRBJ1-5; D is unresolved. Trimming removed 3 bases at V and 5 bases at J, with 11 bases between. CDR1 is LNHNV, CDR2 YYDKDF, per germline (reference sequence). CDR3 length: 14 amino acids. CDR3 sequence: CATSSGEGYQPQHF. The CDR3 DNA follows: TGTGCCACCAGCAGCGGGGAAGGGTATCAGCCCCAGCATTTT.

V usage is TRBV11-2 and J usage is TRBJ2-5, with TRBD2 as a possible D gene (6 bases). The end of the DNA aligns better with TRBJ2-7, so the J call may be wrong. The CDR3 is 16 amino acids. Germline V gives CDR1 SGHAT, CDR2 FQNNGV. This CDR3 is CASSPIRDLISYEQYF. CDR3 sequence (DNA): TGTGCCAGCAGCCCCATCCGGGACTTGATCTCCTACGAGCAGTACTTC.

On this clone: A single base separates this from a much larger clone, so it may be a read error. The chain carries TRBV27 and TRBJ2-1, with 10 nucleotides matching TRBD2. CDR3 size: 14 residues. Germline V lookup: CDR1 MNHEY, CDR2 SMNVEV (reference sequence). Trimming at V came to 5 bases and at J to 10 bases, leaving 8 bases not matched to a gene. CDR3 DNA: TGTGCCAGCAGTATGGGACTAGCGAGAGTCGAGCAGTTCTTC. Translating gives CASSMGLARVEQFF.

As to this clone: The limits of the CDR3 on the DNA are not certain, so only TCRdb's listed CDR3 is given. V is TRBV30 and J is TRBJ1-4. The length of the CDR3 is 15 amino acids, counting both ends. Germline lookup yields CDR1 GTSNPN and CDR2 SVGIG (reference sequence). CDR3 loop: CAWSVSKVIRKNCFF.

The V call is TRBV9, the J call TRBJ2-3; 7 positions match TRBD1. The germline gives CDR1 SGDLS, CDR2 YYNGEE. Unmatched junction bases numbered 7, after V lost 4 bases and J lost 2 bases. This CDR3 contains 15 residues. The CDR3 region is CASSPGQDSTDTQYF. In DNA form, the CDR3 reads TGTGCCAGCAGCCCAGGACAGGACTCCACAGATACGCAGTATTTT.

This rearrangement joins TRBV4-1 to TRBJ2-2, with D maybe TRBD2 (6 bases). The CDR3 has 17 residues. From germline, CDR1 is MGHRA and CDR2 YSYEKL. Trimming shortened V by 1 base and J by 4 bases, and 16 bases separated the two germline ends. CDR3 sequence (DNA): TGCGCCAGCAGCCAAGGGTTAGGGAGGACGGTCACCGGGGAGCTGTTTTTT. This gives the protein CASSQGLGRTVTGELFF.

This chain joins TRBV6-5 and TRBJ1-5; D ambiguous. Germline V gene data show CDR1 as MNHEY and CDR2 as SVGAGI. The CDR3 is 14 amino acids. V dropped 5 bases and J dropped 4 bases, with 12 bases sitting between them. The CDR3 nucleotides are TGTGCCAGCAGTACCCTGGGTACTAATCAGCCCCAGCATTTT. This translates into CASSTLGTNQPQHF.

The rearrangement uses TRBV9 and TRBJ2-7, with TRBD1 matching 9 bases. CDR1 and CDR2 (germline): SGDLS, YYNGEE. V dropped 4 bases and J dropped 2; count of bases not matched to a gene: 4. CDR3 length equals 14 residues. The CDR3 DNA sequence: TGTGCCAGCAGCCCATGGACAGGGGCCTACGAGCAGTACTTC. Encoded protein: CASSPWTGAYEQYF.

This clone was seen only once. This sequence joins TRBV5-3 and TRBJ1-1, with D possibly TRBD1 on 5 matching bases. TRBV5-3 belongs to the ORF category, with a function that is uncertain. The length of the CDR3 is 15 residues. V was clipped by 5 bases and J by 0 bases, with 14 bases between them. Here the CDR3 reads CARSLTGTMNTEAFF. The CDR3 DNA sequence: TGTGCCAGAAGTCTCACGGGGACCATGAACACTGAAGCTTTCTTT.

The chain uses TRBV11-2 and TRBJ1-1; D remains ambiguous. Germline values: CDR1 SGHAT, CDR2 FQNNGV. CDR3 size: 15 residues. V gave up 5 bases and J gave up 2 bases, with 15 bases separating them. The CDR3 sequence is CASSLAGSRNTEAFF. The DNA for the CDR3 is TGTGCCAGCAGCCTAGCGGGCAGCAGAAACACTGAAGCTTTCTTT.

In regard to this clone: Different DNA sequences within this sample yield the same CDR3. The chain uses TRBV19 and TRBJ1-1; D gene uncertain. Germline CDR1 and CDR2: LNHDA and SQIVND (reference sequence). The CDR3 loop spans 13 amino acids. V lost 2 bases and J 0 bases, leaving 4 bases between the germline ends. For the CDR3, the DNA is TGTGCCAGTAGTATACTACTGAACACTGAAGCTTTCTTT. It yields the protein CASSILLNTEAFF.

This clone was counted between two and nine times. This chain links TRBV19 with TRBJ2-1; TRBD2 agrees at 9 bases. Germline V CDR1 and CDR2: LNHDA, SQIVND (reference sequence). V was pared by 10 bases and J by 10 bases, with 5 bases of the junction left unmatched. This CDR3 is 11 amino acids long. The CDR3 region is CATLAGREQFF. The CDR3 DNA reads as TGTGCCACGCTAGCGGGACGCGAGCAGTTCTTC.

This chain connects TRBV7-6 to TRBJ2-2, with 7 bases matching TRBD1. The germline CDR1 and CDR2 sequences are SGHVS and FNYEAQ. The CDR3 is 17 amino acids. After removal of 0 bases from V and 0 bases from J, the junction contained 4 bases not matched to a gene. CDR3 in amino acids: CASSLARQGTNTGELFF. CDR3 in DNA: TGTGCCAGCAGCTTAGCTCGACAGGGAACGAACACCGGGGAGCTGTTTTTT.